This TCR beta chain appears in the sequencing data of a study of T cell responses to AZD1222 COVID-19 vaccine. This clone was counted only a few times. Its target is not known. Assay: immunoSEQ multiplex PCR; the TCRdb copy retains only in-frame clones and omits some. Of about 150,000 clones in the sample, 80% to 90% were seen once. Whole-study results and caveats: Vaccine-associated CD4 TCRs spanned spike, dominant at 160-218 and 743-854.

The V gene's germline CDR1 is MGHRA and CDR2 YSYEKL. V dropped 0 bases and J dropped 4 bases, with 18 bases sitting between them. CDR3 length: 17 residues. The sequenced sample was peripheral blood, obtained after recovery from COVID-19. This TCR derives from an adult who had recovered from COVID-19. The chain carries TRBV4-1 and TRBJ1-2, with D perhaps matching TRBD1 (6 bases). CDR3 sequence reads: CASSQDPSGAQAYGYTF. CDR3 coding DNA: TGCGCCAGCAGCCAAGATCCGTCAGGGGCGCAGGCCTATGGCTACACCTTC.